The 28 T cell receptor beta chains below were found in one sample sequenced in a study of cytomegalovirus exposure and HLA in healthy donors. It was with 60 Vbeta and 13 Jbeta primers that the PCR ran. Repertoires were generated with immunoSEQ multiplex PCR, while TCRdb's copy carries only in-frame clones and drops some. Seen in this sample are some 110,000 clones; the ten most common clones hold around 3.5%. Sequenced: PBMCs. These receptors originate from a man aged 25 to 40 in good health and CMV-seronegative.

This chain uses TRBV7-9 with TRBJ2-7, with TRBD1 as a possible D gene (5 bases). Trimming removed 5 bases at V and 4 bases at J, with 6 bases between. Germline V CDR1 and CDR2: SEHNR, FQNEAQ (reference sequence). This CDR3 contains 11 residues. The CDR3 reads CASSRQYEQYF. The CDR3 DNA follows: TGTGCCAGCAGCCGACAGTACGAGCAGTACTTC. Drawing the rest from reference TRBV7-9 and TRBJ2-7, the complete variable domain is DTGVSQNPRHKITKRGQNVTFRCDPISEHNRLYWYRQTLGQGPEFLTYFQNEAQLEKSRLLSDRFSAERPKGSFSTLEIQRTEQGDSAMYLCASSRQYEQYFGPGTRLTVT.

This chain uses TRBV19 with TRBJ1-4; no reliable D call. The CDR3 spans 15 residues. Germline V CDR1 and CDR2: LNHDA, SQIVND (reference sequence). V dropped 4 bases and J dropped 3 bases, with 12 bases sitting between them. The CDR3 loop reads CASSNPTDPNEKLFF. The CDR3 nucleotides are TGTGCCAGTAGTAACCCCACAGATCCTAATGAAAAACTGTTTTTT.

This chain joins TRBV4-3 and TRBJ2-7; the D is unclear. The germline CDR1 and CDR2 sequences are LGHNA and YSLEER. CDR3 length: 14 residues. Trimming removed 1 base at V and 0 bases at J, with 7 bases between. This CDR3 reads CASSQVYRSYEQYF. CDR3 DNA sequence: TGCGCCAGCAGCCAAGTGTATCGCTCCTACGAGCAGTACTTC.

The chain combines TRBV19 with TRBJ2-7, with 10 bases fitting TRBD2. The CDR3 sequence is 17 residues long. The V and J ends lost 2 bases and 5 bases, in that order; junction bases with no gene match: 12. Germline V lookup: CDR1 LNHDA, CDR2 SQIVND (reference sequence). In DNA, the CDR3 is TGTGCCAGTAGTATAAGGTCTAGCGGGGGCCTAACACACGAGCAGTACTTC. Protein: CASSIRSSGGLTHEQYF. Drawing the rest from reference TRBV19 and TRBJ2-7, the complete variable domain is DGGITQSPKYLFRKEGQNVTLSCEQNLNHDAMYWYRQDPGQGLRLIYYSQIVNDFQKGDIAEGYSVSREKKESFPLTVTSAQKNPTAFYLCASSIRSSGGLTHEQYFGPGTRLTVT.

The rearrangement links TRBV5-5 to TRBJ1-1, with 11 bases aligning to TRBD1. V lost 1 base, J lost 8 bases, and 1 base stayed unmatched. Looked up from germline, CDR1 is SGHKS and CDR2 is YYEKEE (reference sequence). The CDR3 consists of 13 residues. The CDR3 loop reads CASSLWDRGEAFF. DNA for the CDR3: TGTGCCAGCAGCTTGTGGGACAGGGGGGAAGCTTTCTTT.

This chain uses TRBV9 with TRBJ2-1; TRBD1 is a possible D gene (6 bases). Germline V gene data show CDR1 as SGDLS and CDR2 as YYNGEE. The CDR3 length is 15 residues. Trimming removed 4 bases from V and 5 bases from J, with 16 bases in between. CDR3 protein: CASSPHLGADNEQFF. Here the CDR3 DNA reads TGTGCCAGCAGCCCTCATTTGGGGGCTGACAATGAGCAGTTCTTC.

Regarding this clone: At the DNA level, this CDR3 is encoded by other sequences in the same sample as well. This CDR3 reads CASSGQANTEAFF. In nucleotides, the CDR3 is TGTGCCAGCTCAGGACAGGCGAACACTGAAGCTTTCTTT. The chain joins TRBV18 to TRBJ1-1; 7 bases match TRBD1. There are 13 residues in the CDR3. Germline lookup yields CDR1 KGHSH and CDR2 LQKENI. The junction had 1 base not matched to a gene; V was cut back by 5 bases and J by 1 base.

The chain carries TRBV4-1 and TRBJ2-7, with D uncertain. This CDR3 has 16 residues. Germline CDR1 MGHRA, CDR2 YSYEKL. Trimming pared 0 bases from V and 3 bases from J, leaving 15 bases between. The CDR3 DNA is TGCGCCAGCAGCCAAGATCTCAGAGGTTTGAACTACGAGCAGTACTTC. Its protein product is CASSQDLRGLNYEQYF.

V is TRBV5-4 and J is TRBJ2-5; D ambiguous. The CDR3 extends over 14 amino acids. CDR1 is SGHNT, CDR2 YYREEE, per germline (reference sequence). Trimming stripped 3 bases from V and 1 base from J, with 10 bases between. CDR3 sequence: CASSSGRSQETQYF. CDR3 DNA: TGTGCCAGCAGCTCAGGTCGATCCCAAGAGACCCAGTACTTC. Full variable domain (outside the CDR3, taken from reference TRBV5-4 and TRBJ2-5): ETGVTQSPTHLIKTRGQQVTLRCSSQSGHNTVSWYQQALGQGPQFIFQYYREEENGRGNFPPRFSGLQFPNYSSELNVNALELDDSALYLCASSSGRSQETQYFGPGTRLLVL.

This chain uses TRBV5-1 with TRBJ1-5, with 7 bases matching TRBD1. The CDR3 is 15 residues long. Germline V gene data show CDR1 as SGHRS and CDR2 as YFSETQ. With V trimmed by 0 bases and J by 5 bases, 5 bases remained unmatched. The CDR3 DNA follows: TGCGCCAGCAGCTTGGTGGCAGGGGGTGATCAGCCCCAGCATTTT. It encodes CASSLVAGGDQPQHF.

This chain uses TRBV25-1 with TRBJ1-1, with unresolved D. Germline lookup yields CDR1 MGHDK and CDR2 SYGVNS. This CDR3 has 14 residues. V was trimmed by 5 bases and J by 5 bases, leaving 15 bases between them. The CDR3 DNA is TGTGCCAGCAGTAACCCCAGCGGCTCAACTGAAGCTTTCTTT. Its translation is CASSNPSGSTEAFF.

This chain links TRBV4-2 with TRBJ2-1; TRBD2 might be the D (6 bases). The germline V gene has CDR1 LGHNA and CDR2 YNFKEQ. V shed 0 bases and J shed 8 bases, with 14 bases lying between them. CDR3 length: 15 amino acids. The CDR3 DNA follows: TGTGCCAGCAGCCAAGATCCCCGACTAGACTATGAGCAGTTCTTC. Translating gives CASSQDPRLDYEQFF.

The chain links TRBV2 to TRBJ2-3; maybe TRBD2 (5 bases). V dropped 1 base and J dropped 6 bases, with 5 bases sitting between them. The CDR3 covers 12 residues. CDR1 is SNHLY, CDR2 FYNNEI, per germline. CDR3 DNA sequence: TGTGCCAGCAGTGAAGGCGGGGATACGCAGTATTTT. Its protein product is CASSEGGDTQYF. The full variable domain, completed using reference TRBV2 and TRBJ2-3, is EPEVTQTPSHQVTQMGQEVILRCVPISNHLYFYWYRQILGQKVEFLVSFYNNEISEKSEIFDDQFSVERPDGSNFTLKIRSTKLEDSAMYFCASSEGGDTQYFGPGTRLTVL.

This chain uses TRBV5-1 with TRBJ2-1, with 10 bases matching TRBD2. Germline CDR1 SGHRS, CDR2 YFSETQ. This CDR3 is 16 amino acids long. V shed 0 bases and J 4 bases; nucleotides not matched to a gene: 4. CDR3: CASSLGLAGAYNEQFF. The CDR3 DNA is TGCGCCAGCAGCTTGGGGCTAGCGGGGGCATACAATGAGCAGTTCTTC.

CDR3 DNA sequence: TGTGCCGGTACCCTTGGGCAAGGAAACACCATATATTTT. Translating gives CAGTLGQGNTIYF. This chain links TRBV19 with TRBJ1-3; D remains unclear. Trimming stripped 11 bases from V and 4 bases from J, with 15 bases between. The length of the CDR3 is 13 residues. From germline, CDR1 is LNHDA and CDR2 SQIVND (reference sequence).

The CDR3 region has the DNA TGTGCCAGCAGCCTATGGGCTCAATTACCCACAGATACGCAGTATTTT. Amino acids: CASSLWAQLPTDTQYF. This chain joins TRBV7-6 and TRBJ2-3; D unclear. This CDR3 has 16 amino acids. From germline, CDR1 is SGHVS and CDR2 FNYEAQ. Trimming pared 5 bases from V and 2 bases from J, leaving 17 bases between.

The V call is TRBV5-6, the J call TRBJ2-5; D is uncertain. Germline CDR1 and CDR2: SGHDT and YYEEEE. V gave up 0 bases and J gave up 3 bases, with 6 bases separating them. The CDR3 contains 13 residues. CDR3 bases: TGTGCCAGCAGCTTGGACAGTGAAGAGACCCAGTACTTC. This sequence encodes CASSLDSEETQYF.

This chain's CDR3 is CASSPPGRDQPQHF. CDR3 DNA: TGTGCCAGCTCACCACCAGGGCGGGATCAGCCCCAGCATTTT. The J gene is TRBJ1-5, the V gene TRBV18; D is unresolved. Germline lookup yields CDR1 KGHSH and CDR2 LQKENI. The length of the CDR3 is 14 residues. V dropped 0 bases and J dropped 5 bases, with 8 bases sitting between them.

This chain joins TRBV5-1 and TRBJ1-4; D call uncertain. Trimming pared 1 base from V and 5 bases from J, leaving 6 bases between. The CDR3 covers 13 residues. Germline-derived CDR1 and CDR2 are SGHRS and YFSETQ. CDR3 sequence: CASSLYSNEKLFF. CDR3 bases: TGCGCCAGCAGCTTGTACTCGAATGAAAAACTGTTTTTT.

This chain uses TRBV9 with TRBJ2-3; 13 nucleotides align to TRBD2. CDR3 length: 18 amino acids. The germline V gene has CDR1 SGDLS and CDR2 YYNGEE. V shed 0 bases and J 1 base; nucleotides not matched to a gene: 5. DNA of the CDR3: TGTGCCAGCAGCGTAGCTAGGACTAGCGGGGGCCGCACAGATACGCAGTATTTT. Translated: CASSVARTSGGRTDTQYF.

This chain links TRBV7-3 with TRBJ1-3; no definite D call. Between the trimmed V and J ends, which lost 2 bases and 1 base, there was a span of 12 bases. CDR3 length equals 16 residues. Germline V gene lookup returns CDR1 SGHTA and CDR2 FQGTGA. The CDR3 region is CASSLSGPGSGNTIYF. As DNA, the CDR3 is TGTGCCAGCAGCTTATCCGGCCCCGGGTCTGGAAACACCATATATTTT.

The chain carries TRBV7-9 and TRBJ2-3, with TRBD1 identical over 8 bases. CDR1 SEHNR and CDR2 FQNEAQ come from the germline V gene (reference sequence). V dropped 5 bases and J dropped 2; count of bases not matched to a gene: 6. The CDR3 runs to 15 residues. The CDR3 region is CASSPGQDFTDTQYF. The DNA for the CDR3 is TGTGCCAGCAGCCCGGGACAGGACTTCACAGATACGCAGTATTTT.

The chain links TRBV19 to TRBJ2-2; D is possibly TRBD2 (6 bases). V shed 0 bases and J shed 3 bases, with 11 bases lying between them. Germline CDR1 and CDR2: LNHDA and SQIVND (reference sequence). CDR3 length: 16 amino acids. CDR3 amino acids: CASSIEGLLDTGELFF. The CDR3, as DNA: TGTGCCAGTAGTATAGAGGGACTTCTTGACACCGGGGAGCTGTTTTTT. Complete variable domain (other parts from reference TRBV19 and TRBJ2-2): DGGITQSPKYLFRKEGQNVTLSCEQNLNHDAMYWYRQDPGQGLRLIYYSQIVNDFQKGDIAEGYSVSREKKESFPLTVTSAQKNPTAFYLCASSIEGLLDTGELFFGEGSRLTVL.

The chain uses TRBV7-9 and TRBJ1-4, with D perhaps matching TRBD1 (6 bases). The germline V gene has CDR1 SEHNR and CDR2 FQNEAQ (reference sequence). V dropped 3 bases and J dropped 0 bases, with 8 bases sitting between them. The CDR3 consists of 15 residues. The CDR3 reads CASSFRTATNEKLFF. The CDR3, as DNA: TGTGCCAGCAGCTTCAGGACAGCAACTAATGAAAAACTGTTTTTT. Using reference TRBV7-9 and TRBJ1-4 for the parts outside the CDR3, the full variable domain is DTGVSQNPRHKITKRGQNVTFRCDPISEHNRLYWYRQTLGQGPEFLTYFQNEAQLEKSRLLSDRFSAERPKGSFSTLEIQRTEQGDSAMYLCASSFRTATNEKLFFGSGTQLSVL.

In nucleotides, the CDR3 is TGTGCCAGCAGCAACACGGGACTTTCTAACACCGGGGAGCTGTTTTTT. This sequence encodes CASSNTGLSNTGELFF. The chain recombines TRBV2 with TRBJ2-2; D may be TRBD2 (6 bases). This CDR3 region has 16 residues. V was shortened by 6 bases and J by 2 bases, with 16 bases between the two germline ends. From germline, CDR1 is SNHLY and CDR2 FYNNEI.

J is TRBJ2-3 and V is TRBV4-1; 8 nucleotides align to TRBD2. The germline CDR1 and CDR2 sequences are MGHRA and YSYEKL. The CDR3 consists of 15 residues. Trimming cost V 2 bases and J 6 bases; bases outside gene matches: 7. CDR3: CASSQLGLVADTQYF. The CDR3 DNA sequence: TGCGCCAGCAGCCAACTGGGACTAGTTGCCGATACGCAGTATTTT.

The V gene is TRBV11-2, the J gene TRBJ2-1; weak D call: TRBD2 (5 bases). Trimming shortened V by 2 bases and J by 4 bases, and 12 bases separated the two germline ends. This CDR3 contains 15 residues. Germline CDR1 is SGHAT and CDR2 is FQNNGV. CDR3 amino acids: CASSLQTAVYNEQFF. The DNA of the CDR3 is TGTGCCAGCAGCTTACAAACAGCGGTGTACAATGAGCAGTTCTTC.

V and J are TRBV19 and TRBJ1-1, with D uncertain. Trimming removed 7 bases at V and 1 base at J, with 10 bases between. Looked up from germline, CDR1 is LNHDA and CDR2 is SQIVND (reference sequence). The CDR3 runs to 13 residues. Here the CDR3 reads CASMVRQNTEAFF. CDR3 nucleotide sequence: TGTGCCAGTATGGTCAGGCAGAACACTGAAGCTTTCTTT.